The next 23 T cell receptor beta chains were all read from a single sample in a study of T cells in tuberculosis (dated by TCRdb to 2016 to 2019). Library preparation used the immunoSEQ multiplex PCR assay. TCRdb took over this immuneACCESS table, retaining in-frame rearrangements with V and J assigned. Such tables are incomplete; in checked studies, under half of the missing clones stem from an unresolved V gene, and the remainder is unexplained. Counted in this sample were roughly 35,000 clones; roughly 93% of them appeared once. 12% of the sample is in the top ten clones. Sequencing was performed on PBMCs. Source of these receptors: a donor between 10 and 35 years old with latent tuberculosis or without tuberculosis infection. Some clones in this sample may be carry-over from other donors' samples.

In DNA, the CDR3 is TGTGCCAGCAGTTACGCTAGCGGAAACACCGGGGAGCTGTTTTTT. Its protein product is CASSYASGNTGELFF. The chain uses TRBV6-5 and TRBJ2-2, with TRBD2 matching 7 bases. The germline CDR1 and CDR2 sequences are MNHEY and SVGAGI. The CDR3 contains 15 residues. V shed 2 bases and J 2 bases; nucleotides not matched to a gene: 2.

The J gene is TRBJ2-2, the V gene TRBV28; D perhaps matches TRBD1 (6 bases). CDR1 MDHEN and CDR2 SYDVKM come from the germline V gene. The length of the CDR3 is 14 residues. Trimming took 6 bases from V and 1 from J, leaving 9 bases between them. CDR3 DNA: TGTGCCAGCAGAGCACAGGGGAACACCGGGGAGCTGTTTTTT. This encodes CASRAQGNTGELFF.

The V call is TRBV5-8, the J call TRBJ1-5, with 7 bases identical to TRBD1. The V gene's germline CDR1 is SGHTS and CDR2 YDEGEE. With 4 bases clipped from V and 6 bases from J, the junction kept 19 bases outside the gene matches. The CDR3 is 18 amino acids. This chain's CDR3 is CASSTMTGSSLRGQPQHF. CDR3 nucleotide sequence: TGTGCCAGCAGCACGATGACAGGGTCCTCCTTAAGAGGTCAGCCCCAGCATTTT.

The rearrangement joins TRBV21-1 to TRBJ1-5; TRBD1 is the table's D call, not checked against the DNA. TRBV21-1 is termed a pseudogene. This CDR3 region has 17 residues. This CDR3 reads CASSREQGALSNQPQHF. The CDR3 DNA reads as TGTGCCAGCAGCAGAGAACAGGGGGCCCTTAGCAATCAGCCCCAGCATTTT.

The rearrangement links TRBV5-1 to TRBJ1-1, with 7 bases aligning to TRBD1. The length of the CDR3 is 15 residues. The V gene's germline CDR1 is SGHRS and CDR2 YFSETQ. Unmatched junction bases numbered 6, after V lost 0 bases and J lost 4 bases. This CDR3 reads CASSLGDSLATEAFF. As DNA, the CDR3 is TGCGCCAGCAGCTTGGGGGACAGCCTCGCCACTGAAGCTTTCTTT.

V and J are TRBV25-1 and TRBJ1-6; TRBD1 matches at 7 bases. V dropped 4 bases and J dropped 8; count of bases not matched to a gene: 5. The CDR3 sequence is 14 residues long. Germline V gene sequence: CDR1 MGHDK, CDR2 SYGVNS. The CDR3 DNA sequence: TGTGCCAGCAGTGCAGGGGACAGCGATTCACCCCTCCACTTT. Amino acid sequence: CASSAGDSDSPLHF.

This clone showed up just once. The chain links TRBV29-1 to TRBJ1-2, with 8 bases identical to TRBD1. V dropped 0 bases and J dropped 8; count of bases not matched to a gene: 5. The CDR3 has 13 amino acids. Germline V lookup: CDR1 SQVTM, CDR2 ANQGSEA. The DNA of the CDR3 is TGCAGCGTTGAAGAGACAGGGGTGGGAGGCTACACCTTC. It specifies CSVEETGVGGYTF.

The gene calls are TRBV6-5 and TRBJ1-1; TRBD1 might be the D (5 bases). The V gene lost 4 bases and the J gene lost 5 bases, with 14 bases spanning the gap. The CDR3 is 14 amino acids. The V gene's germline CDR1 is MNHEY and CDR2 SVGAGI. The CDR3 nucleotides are TGTGCCAGCAGTTCGATGGACACGTCAACTGAAGCTTTCTTT. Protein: CASSSMDTSTEAFF.

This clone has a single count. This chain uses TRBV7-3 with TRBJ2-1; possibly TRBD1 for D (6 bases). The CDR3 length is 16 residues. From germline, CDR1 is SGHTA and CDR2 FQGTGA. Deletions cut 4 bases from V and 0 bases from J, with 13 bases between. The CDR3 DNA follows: TGTGCCAGCAGCTCAATCGACAGGAGCTCCTACAATGAGCAGTTCTTC. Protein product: CASSSIDRSSYNEQFF.

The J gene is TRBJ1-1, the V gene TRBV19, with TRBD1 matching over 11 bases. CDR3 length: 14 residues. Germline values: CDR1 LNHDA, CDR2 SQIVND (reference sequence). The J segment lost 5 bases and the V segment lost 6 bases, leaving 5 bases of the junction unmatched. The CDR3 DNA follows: TGTGCCAGTAGCCCGGGACAGGGGGGAACTGAAGCTTTCTTT. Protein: CASSPGQGGTEAFF.

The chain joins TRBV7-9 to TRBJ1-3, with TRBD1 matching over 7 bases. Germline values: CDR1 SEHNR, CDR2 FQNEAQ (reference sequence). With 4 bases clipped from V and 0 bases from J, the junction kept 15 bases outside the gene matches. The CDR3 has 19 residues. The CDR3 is CASSSRSSGTVVSGNTIYF. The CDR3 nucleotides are TGTGCCAGCAGCTCCAGGAGTTCCGGGACAGTCGTCTCTGGAAACACCATATATTTT.

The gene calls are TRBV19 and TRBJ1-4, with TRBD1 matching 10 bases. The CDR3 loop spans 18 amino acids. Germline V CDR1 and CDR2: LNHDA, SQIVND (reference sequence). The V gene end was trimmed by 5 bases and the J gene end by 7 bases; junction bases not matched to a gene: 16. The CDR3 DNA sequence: TGTGCCAGTAGTTTTCCGGGACAGGGGAGAAGGGCAGGTGAAAAACTGTTTTTT. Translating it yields CASSFPGQGRRAGEKLFF.

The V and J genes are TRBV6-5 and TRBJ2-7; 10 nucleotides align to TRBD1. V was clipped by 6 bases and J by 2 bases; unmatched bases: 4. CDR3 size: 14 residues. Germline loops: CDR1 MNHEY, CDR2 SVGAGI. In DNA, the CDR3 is TGTGCCAGCAGACCCGGGACAGGGGCCTACGAGCAGTACTTC. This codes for CASRPGTGAYEQYF.

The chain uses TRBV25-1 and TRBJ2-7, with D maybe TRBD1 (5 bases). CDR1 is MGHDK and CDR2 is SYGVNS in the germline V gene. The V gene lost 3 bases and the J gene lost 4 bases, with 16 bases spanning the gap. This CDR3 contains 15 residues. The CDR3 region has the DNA TGTGCCAGCAGTGACCGGAAGGACAATCGATACGAGCAGTACTTC. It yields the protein CASSDRKDNRYEQYF.

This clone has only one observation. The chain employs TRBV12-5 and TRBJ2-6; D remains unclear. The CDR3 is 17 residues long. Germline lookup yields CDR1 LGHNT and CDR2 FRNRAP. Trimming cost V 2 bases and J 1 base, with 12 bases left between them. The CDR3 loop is CASGLIPITSGANVLTF. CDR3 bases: TGTGCTAGTGGTTTGATCCCCATTACATCTGGGGCCAACGTCCTGACTTTC.

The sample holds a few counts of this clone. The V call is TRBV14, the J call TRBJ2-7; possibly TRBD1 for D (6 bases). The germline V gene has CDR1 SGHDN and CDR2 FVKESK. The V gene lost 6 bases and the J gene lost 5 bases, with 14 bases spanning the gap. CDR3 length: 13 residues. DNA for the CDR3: TGTGCCAGCAGGACACAGGGCGTGGACGAGCAGTACTTC. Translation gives CASRTQGVDEQYF.

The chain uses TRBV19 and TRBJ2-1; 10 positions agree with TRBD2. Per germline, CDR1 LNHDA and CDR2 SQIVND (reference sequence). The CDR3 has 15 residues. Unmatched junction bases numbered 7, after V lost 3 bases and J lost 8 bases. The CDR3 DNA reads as TGTGCCAGTAGTATTCAGCGGGGGGGCAGTGATGAGCAGTTCTTC. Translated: CASSIQRGGSDEQFF.

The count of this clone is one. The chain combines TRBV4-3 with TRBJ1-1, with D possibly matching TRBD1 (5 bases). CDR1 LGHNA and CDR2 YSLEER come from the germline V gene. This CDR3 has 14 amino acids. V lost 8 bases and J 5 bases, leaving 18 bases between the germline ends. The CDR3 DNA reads TGCGCCAGCCCCGCGGGAGGGGAGGAAACTGAAGCTTTCTTT. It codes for CASPAGGEETEAFF.

DNA of the CDR3: TGTGCCAGCAGCTTAAGGACTAGCATCAACACCGGGGAGCTGTTTTTT. Translation gives CASSLRTSINTGELFF. The chain uses TRBV7-2 and TRBJ2-2; the match to TRBD2 covers 8 bases. Germline CDR1 reads SGHTA; CDR2 reads FQGNSA. V shed 2 bases and J 2 bases; nucleotides not matched to a gene: 4. This CDR3 spans 16 amino acids. Full variable domain (missing parts from reference TRBV7-2 and TRBJ2-2): GAGVSQSPSNKVTEKGKDVELRCDPISGHTALYWYRQSLGQGLEFLIYFQGNSAPDKSGLPSDRFSAERTGGSVSTLTIQRTQQEDSAVYLCASSLRTSINTGELFFGEGSRLTVL.

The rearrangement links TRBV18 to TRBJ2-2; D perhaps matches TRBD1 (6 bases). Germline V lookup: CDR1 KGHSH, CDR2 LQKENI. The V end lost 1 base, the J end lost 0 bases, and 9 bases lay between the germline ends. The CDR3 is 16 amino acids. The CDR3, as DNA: TGTGCCAGCTCACCACGGACAGCCGCGAACACCGGGGAGCTGTTTTTT. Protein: CASSPRTAANTGELFF.

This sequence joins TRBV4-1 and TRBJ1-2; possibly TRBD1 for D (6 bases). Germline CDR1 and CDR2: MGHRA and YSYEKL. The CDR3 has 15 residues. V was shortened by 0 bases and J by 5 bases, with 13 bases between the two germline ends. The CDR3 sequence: CASSQEWGQIYGYTF. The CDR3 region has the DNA TGCGCCAGCAGCCAAGAGTGGGGACAAATATATGGCTACACCTTC.

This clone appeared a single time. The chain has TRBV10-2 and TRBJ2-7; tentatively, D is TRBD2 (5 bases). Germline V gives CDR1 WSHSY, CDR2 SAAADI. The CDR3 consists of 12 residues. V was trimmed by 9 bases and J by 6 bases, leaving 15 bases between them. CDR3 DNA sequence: TGCGCCAGTGGAGACCCGCGGGCCGAGCAGTACGTC. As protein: CASGDPRAEQYV.

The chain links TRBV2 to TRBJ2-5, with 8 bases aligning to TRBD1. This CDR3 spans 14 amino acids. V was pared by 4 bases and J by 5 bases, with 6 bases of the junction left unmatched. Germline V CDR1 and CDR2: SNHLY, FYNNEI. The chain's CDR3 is CASSGQGLGETQYF. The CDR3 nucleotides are TGTGCCAGCAGTGGACAGGGGTTGGGGGAGACCCAGTACTTC.